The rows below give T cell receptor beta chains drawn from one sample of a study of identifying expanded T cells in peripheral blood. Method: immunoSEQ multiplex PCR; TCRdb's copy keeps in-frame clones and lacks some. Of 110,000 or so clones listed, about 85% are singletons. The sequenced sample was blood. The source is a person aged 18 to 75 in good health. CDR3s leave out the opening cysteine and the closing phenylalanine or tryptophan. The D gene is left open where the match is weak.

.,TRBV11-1,ASSLRGVVETQY
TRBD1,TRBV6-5,ASSSTGAEAYEQY
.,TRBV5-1,ASSLAGSNEKLF
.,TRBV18,ASIKGGSGELF
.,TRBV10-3,AISEGQLMYEQY
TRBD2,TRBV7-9,ATLLLGGSTDYSGEQF
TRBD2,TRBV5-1,ASSLLAGGVTGELF
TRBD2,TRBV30,AWSGTSGDEQY
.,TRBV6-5,ASSYDRGTEAF
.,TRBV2,ASSEALGRQETQY
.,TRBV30,AWSFPHAEAF
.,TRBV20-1,SALNTEAF
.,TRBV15,ATSRDPSSNQPQH
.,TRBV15,ATSRDQQYTEAF
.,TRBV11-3,ASSLGVYTGELF
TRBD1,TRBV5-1,ASSTHPGQGKQNTEAF
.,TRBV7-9,ASSLVRGNEKLF
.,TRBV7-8,ASSPSTGNSPLH
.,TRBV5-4,ASRGGGLYQTNNEQF
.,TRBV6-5,ASSTRQLSTDTQY